The source of this TCR beta chain is a study of blood T cell repertoires in COVID-19. Overall study context: Samples representing acute and convalescent COVID-19 were sourced from the United States, Italy and Spain. PBMCs, B-cell-depleted T cells, or T cells provided the cDNA or gDNA that made up the material.

Looked up from germline, CDR1 is MRHNA and CDR2 is SNTAGT. V was pared by 3 bases and J by 6 bases, with 2 bases of the junction left unmatched. The CDR3 spans 14 residues. Only a few counts were recorded for this clone. Those who participated ranged in age from roughly 18 to 89 years and resided in 20 to 30 US areas. In Cohort 3, a recovered donor had either two negative PCRs, clearance, or symptom resolution. The table came from immunoSEQ multiplex PCR; TCRdb's copy has only in-frame clones and leaves some out. The repertoire holds about 300,000 clones, with roughly 85% as singletons. The rearrangement joins TRBV6-4 to TRBJ2-3, with TRBD2 matching over 11 bases. The material sequenced was PBMCs or T cells enriched from blood (not recorded which). The TCR sequence derives from a woman between 25 and 40 years old who had recovered from COVID-19. The CDR3 DNA sequence: TGTGCCAGCAGTGATAGCGGGGGGGCCGATACGCAGTATTTT. This gives the protein CASSDSGGADTQYF.